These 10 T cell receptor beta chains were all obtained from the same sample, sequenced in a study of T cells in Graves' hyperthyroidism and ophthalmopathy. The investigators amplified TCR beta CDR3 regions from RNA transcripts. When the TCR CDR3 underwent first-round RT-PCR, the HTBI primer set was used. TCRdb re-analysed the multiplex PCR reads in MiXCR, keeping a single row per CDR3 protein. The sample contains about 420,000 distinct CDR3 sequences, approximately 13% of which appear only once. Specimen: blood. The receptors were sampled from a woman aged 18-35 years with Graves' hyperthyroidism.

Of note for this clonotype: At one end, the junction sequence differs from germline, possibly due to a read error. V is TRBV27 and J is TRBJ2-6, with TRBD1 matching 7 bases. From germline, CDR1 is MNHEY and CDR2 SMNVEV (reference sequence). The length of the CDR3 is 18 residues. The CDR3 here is CASSPFGTANSGTNVLTF. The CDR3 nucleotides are TGTGCCAGCAGTCCATTTGGGACAGCTAACTCTGGGACCAACGTCCTGACTTTC.

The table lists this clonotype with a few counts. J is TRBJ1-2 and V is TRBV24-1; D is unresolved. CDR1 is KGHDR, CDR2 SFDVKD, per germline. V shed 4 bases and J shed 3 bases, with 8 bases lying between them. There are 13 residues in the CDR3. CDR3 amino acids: CATSENSYYGYTF. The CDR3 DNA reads TGTGCCACCAGTGAGAACAGCTACTATGGCTACACCTTC.

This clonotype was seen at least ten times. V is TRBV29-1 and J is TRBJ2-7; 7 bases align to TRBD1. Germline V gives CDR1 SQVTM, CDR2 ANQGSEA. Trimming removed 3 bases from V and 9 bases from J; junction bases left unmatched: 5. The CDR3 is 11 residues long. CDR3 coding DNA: TGCAGCGTTGATACAGGGGCTGTGCAGTACTTC. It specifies CSVDTGAVQYF.

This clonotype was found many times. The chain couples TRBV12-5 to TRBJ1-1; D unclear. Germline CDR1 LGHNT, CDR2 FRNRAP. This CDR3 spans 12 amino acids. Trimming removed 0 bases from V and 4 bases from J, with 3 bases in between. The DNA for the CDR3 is TGTGCTAGTGGTTTGGTAGGCACTGAAGCTTTCTTT. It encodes CASGLVGTEAFF.

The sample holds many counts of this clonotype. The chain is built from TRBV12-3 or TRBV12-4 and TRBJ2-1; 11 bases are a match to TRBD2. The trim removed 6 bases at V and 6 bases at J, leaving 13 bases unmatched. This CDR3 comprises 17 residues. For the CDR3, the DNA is TGTGCCAGCAGCCGTGCCTCCCCCCTAGCGGGAGGCAATGAGCAGTTCTTC. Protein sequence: CASSRASPLAGGNEQFF.

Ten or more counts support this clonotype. CDR3 sequence (DNA): TGTGCCAGCAGTTCCCAACAGGGTATGGCAGATACGCAGTATTTT. Translated: CASSSQQGMADTQYF. The rearrangement uses TRBV27 and TRBJ2-3; D is perhaps TRBD1 (6 bases). Between the trimmed V and J ends, which lost 4 bases and 4 bases, there was a span of 15 bases. Germline V CDR1 and CDR2: MNHEY, SMNVEV (reference sequence). The CDR3 runs to 15 residues.

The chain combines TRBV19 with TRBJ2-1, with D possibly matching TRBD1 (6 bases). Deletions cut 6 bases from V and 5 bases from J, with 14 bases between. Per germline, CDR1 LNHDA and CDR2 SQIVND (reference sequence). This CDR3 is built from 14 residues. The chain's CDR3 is CASRRSDRNNEQFF. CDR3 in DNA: TGTGCCAGTAGGCGCTCAGACAGGAACAATGAGCAGTTCTTC. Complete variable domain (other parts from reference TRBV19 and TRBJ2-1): DGGITQSPKYLFRKEGQNVTLSCEQNLNHDAMYWYRQDPGQGLRLIYYSQIVNDFQKGDIAEGYSVSREKKESFPLTVTSAQKNPTAFYLCASRRSDRNNEQFFGPGTRLTVL.

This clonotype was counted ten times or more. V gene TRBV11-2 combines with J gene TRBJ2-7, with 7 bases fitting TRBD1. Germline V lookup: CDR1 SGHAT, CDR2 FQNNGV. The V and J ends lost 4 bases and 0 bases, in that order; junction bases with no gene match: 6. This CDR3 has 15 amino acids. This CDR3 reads CASSWTGRSSYEQYF. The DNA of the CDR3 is TGTGCCAGCAGCTGGACAGGCAGAAGCTCCTACGAGCAGTACTTC. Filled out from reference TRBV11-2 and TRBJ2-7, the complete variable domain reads EAGVAQSPRYKIIEKRQSVAFWCNPISGHATLYWYQQILGQGPKLLIQFQNNGVVDDSQLPKDRFSAERLKGVDSTLKIQPAKLEDSAVYLCASSWTGRSSYEQYFGPGTRLTVT.

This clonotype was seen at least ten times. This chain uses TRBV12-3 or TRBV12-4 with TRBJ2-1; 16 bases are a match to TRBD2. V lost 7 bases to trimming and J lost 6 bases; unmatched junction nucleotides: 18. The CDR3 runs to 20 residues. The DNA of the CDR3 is TGTGCCAGCACCCCGAGAGGCCGGGGACTAGCGGGAGGGCCGGCCAATGAGCAGTTCTTC. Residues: CASTPRGRGLAGGPANEQFF.

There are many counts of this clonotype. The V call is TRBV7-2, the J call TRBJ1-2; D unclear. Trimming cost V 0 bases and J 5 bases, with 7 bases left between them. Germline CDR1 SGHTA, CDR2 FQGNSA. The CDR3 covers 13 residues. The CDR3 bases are TGTGCCAGCAGCTTAGCTAATCTTTATGGCTACACCTTC. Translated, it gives CASSLANLYGYTF.